Listed below are T cell receptor beta chains from one sample, sequenced in a study of blood T cell repertoires in COVID-19. Assay: immunoSEQ multiplex PCR; the TCRdb copy retains only in-frame clones and omits some. The sample carries roughly 140,000 clones, around 87% recorded once. Material for sequencing was PBMCs or T cells enriched from blood (not recorded which). These receptors were obtained from a man aged 60 to 69 who had recovered from COVID-19. The CDR3 runs from the conserved cysteine through the conserved F or W. D genes are given only for firm matches. The size of a clone is reported for some rows only, either as once, few or many, or as a class for expanded clones.

clone_size: NA
d_call: TRBD1
v_call: TRBV18
j_call: TRBJ1-1
cdr3_nt: TGTGCCAGCCGGGGGACAGGGGGAGAGGGTGAAGCTTTCTTT
cdr3_aa: CASRGTGGEGEAFF

clone_size: once
d_call: NA
v_call: TRBV6-6
j_call: TRBJ1-4
cdr3_nt: TGTGCCAGCAGTTCCCCTTCGGGGGGAGAAAAACTGTTTTTT
cdr3_aa: CASSSPSGGEKLFF

clone_size: NA
d_call: TRBD2
v_call: TRBV28
j_call: TRBJ2-1
cdr3_nt: TGTGCCAGCAGTCCATTCCGGGGGGGAACCTCCTACAATGAGCAGTTCTTC
cdr3_aa: CASSPFRGGTSYNEQFF

clone_size: NA
d_call: TRBD1
v_call: TRBV30
j_call: TRBJ1-6
cdr3_nt: TGTGCCTGGACCGGGACAGGGATTTCACCCCTCCACTTT
cdr3_aa: CAWTGTGISPLHF

clone_size: NA
d_call: NA
v_call: TRBV10-1
j_call: TRBJ2-7
cdr3_nt: TGCGCCAGCAGTGAGTCGGCCCTCTCCTACGAGCAGTACTTC
cdr3_aa: CASSESALSYEQYF

clone_size: few
d_call: TRBD1
v_call: TRBV19
j_call: TRBJ1-5
cdr3_nt: TGTGCCAGTAGTAAGGACAGGGGAAACAATCAGCCCCAGCATTTT
cdr3_aa: CASSKDRGNNQPQHF

clone_size: NA
d_call: NA
v_call: TRBV28
j_call: TRBJ2-7
cdr3_nt: TGTGCCAGCAGTTCTGGGCAGGGGGGCGAGCAGTACTTC
cdr3_aa: CASSSGQGGEQYF

clone_size: NA
d_call: NA
v_call: TRBV7-8
j_call: TRBJ2-5
cdr3_nt: TGTGCCAGCAGCCTCGATCCCACCGGAGAGACCCAGTACTTC
cdr3_aa: CASSLDPTGETQYF

clone_size: NA
d_call: NA
v_call: TRBV10-3
j_call: TRBJ2-7
cdr3_nt: TGTGCCATCAGTGTCGGGGTTCCCTACGAGCAGTACTTC
cdr3_aa: CAISVGVPYEQYF

clone_size: once
d_call: NA
v_call: TRBV21-1
j_call: TRBJ2-5
cdr3_nt: TGTGCCAGCAGCCAGAGGGGTAGGGTAGCGGGAGATGTAGAGACCCAGTACTTC
cdr3_aa: CASSQRGRVAGDVETQYF

clone_size: NA
d_call: NA
v_call: TRBV13
j_call: TRBJ2-2
cdr3_nt: TGTGCCAGCAGCCCCCCGGGCGGGGAGCTGTTTTTT
cdr3_aa: CASSPPGGELFF

clone_size: NA
d_call: NA
v_call: TRBV11-2
j_call: TRBJ2-1
cdr3_nt: TGTGCCAGCAGCTTAGACGGGAGCGCCTACAATGAGCAGTTCTTC
cdr3_aa: CASSLDGSAYNEQFF

clone_size: NA
d_call: NA
v_call: TRBV6-6
j_call: TRBJ1-5
cdr3_nt: TGTGCCAGCAGTCCCGATCAGGAATACGGACTTAGCAATCAGCTCCAGCATTTT
cdr3_aa: CASSPDQEYGLSNQLQHF

clone_size: once
d_call: NA
v_call: TRBV5-6
j_call: TRBJ2-7
cdr3_nt: TGTGCCAGCAGCTTAGGGAGCCCCTACGAGCAGTACTTC
cdr3_aa: CASSLGSPYEQYF

clone_size: NA
d_call: NA
v_call: TRBV2
j_call: TRBJ1-4
cdr3_nt: TGTGCCAGCCGGGGAGGGAATAATGAAAAACTGTTTTTT
cdr3_aa: CASRGGNNEKLFF

clone_size: once
d_call: NA
v_call: TRBV18
j_call: TRBJ2-3
cdr3_nt: TGTGCCAGCTCACCGGCAGCAGATACGCAGTATTTT
cdr3_aa: CASSPAADTQYF

clone_size: NA
d_call: NA
v_call: TRBV28
j_call: TRBJ2-1
cdr3_nt: TGTGCCAGCAGTTTTACCGCGGGTTCCTACAATGAGCAGTTCTTC
cdr3_aa: CASSFTAGSYNEQFF

clone_size: NA
d_call: TRBD1
v_call: TRBV11-2
j_call: TRBJ2-3
cdr3_nt: TGTGCCAGCAGCTCTATGACCGGGACAGGGTGGACAGATACGCAGTATTTT
cdr3_aa: CASSSMTGTGWTDTQYF

clone_size: NA
d_call: NA
v_call: TRBV28
j_call: TRBJ1-5
cdr3_nt: TGTGCCAGCAGCTTGGAGACAGTGGATCAGCCCCAGCATTTT
cdr3_aa: CASSLETVDQPQHF